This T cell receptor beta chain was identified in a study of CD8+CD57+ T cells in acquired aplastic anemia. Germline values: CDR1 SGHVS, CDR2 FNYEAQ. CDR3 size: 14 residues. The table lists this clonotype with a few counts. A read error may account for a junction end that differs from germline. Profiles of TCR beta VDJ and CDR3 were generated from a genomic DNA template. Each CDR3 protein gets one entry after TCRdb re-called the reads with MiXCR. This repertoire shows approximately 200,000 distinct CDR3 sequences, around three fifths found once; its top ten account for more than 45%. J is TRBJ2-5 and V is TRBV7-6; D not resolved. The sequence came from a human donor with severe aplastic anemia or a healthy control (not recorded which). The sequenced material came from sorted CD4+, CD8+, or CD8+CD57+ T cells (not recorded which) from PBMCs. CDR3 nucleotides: TGTGCCAGCACCTTACTTAGGGATATGGAGACCCAGTACTTC. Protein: CASTLLRDMETQYF.